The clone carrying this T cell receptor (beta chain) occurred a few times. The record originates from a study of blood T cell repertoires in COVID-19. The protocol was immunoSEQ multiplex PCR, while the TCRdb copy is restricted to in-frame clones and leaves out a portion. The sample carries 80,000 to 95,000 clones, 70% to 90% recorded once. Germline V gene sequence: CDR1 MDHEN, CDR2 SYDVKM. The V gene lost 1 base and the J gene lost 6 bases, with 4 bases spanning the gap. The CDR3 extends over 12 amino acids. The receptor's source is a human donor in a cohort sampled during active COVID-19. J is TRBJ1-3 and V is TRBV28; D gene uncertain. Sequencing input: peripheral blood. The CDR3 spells CASSLSTNTIYF. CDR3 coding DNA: TGTGCCAGCAGTTTATCTACAAACACCATATATTTT.